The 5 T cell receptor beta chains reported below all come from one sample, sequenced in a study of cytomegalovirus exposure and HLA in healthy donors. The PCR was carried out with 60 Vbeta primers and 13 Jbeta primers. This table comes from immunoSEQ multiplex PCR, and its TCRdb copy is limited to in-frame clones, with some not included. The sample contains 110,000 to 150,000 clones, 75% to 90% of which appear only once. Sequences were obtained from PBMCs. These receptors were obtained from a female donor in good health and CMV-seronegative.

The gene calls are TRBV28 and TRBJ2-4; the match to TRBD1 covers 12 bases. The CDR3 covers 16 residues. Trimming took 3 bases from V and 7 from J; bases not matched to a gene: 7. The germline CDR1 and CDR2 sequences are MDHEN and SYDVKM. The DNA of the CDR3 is TGTGCCAGCAGTTTCGGGACAGGGGGCTTCATTAACATTCAGTACTTC. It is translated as CASSFGTGGFINIQYF.

This CDR3 reads CASSFPGGTEAFF. Written as DNA, the CDR3 is TGTGCCAGCAGCTTCCCAGGGGGCACTGAAGCTTTCTTT. The chain recombines TRBV11-3 with TRBJ1-1, with 7 bases that match TRBD1. Germline V gene data show CDR1 as SGHNT and CDR2 as YENEEA. CDR3 length: 13 residues. The V and J ends lost 3 bases and 4 bases, in that order; junction bases with no gene match: 2.

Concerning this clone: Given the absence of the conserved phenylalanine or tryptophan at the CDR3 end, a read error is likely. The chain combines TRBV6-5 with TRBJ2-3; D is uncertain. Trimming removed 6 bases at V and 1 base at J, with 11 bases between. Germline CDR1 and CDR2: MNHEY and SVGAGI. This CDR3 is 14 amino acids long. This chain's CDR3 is CASSLQPRTDTQYV. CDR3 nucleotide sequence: TGTGCCAGCAGCCTACAACCGCGCACAGATACGCAGTATGTT.

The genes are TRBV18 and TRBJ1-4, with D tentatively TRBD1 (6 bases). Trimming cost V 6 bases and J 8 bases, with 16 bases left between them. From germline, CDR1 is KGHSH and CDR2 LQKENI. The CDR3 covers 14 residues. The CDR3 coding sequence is TGTGCCAGCTCCCTCGGCAGGGGCGGAGAAAAACTGTTTTTT. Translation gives CASSLGRGGEKLFF.

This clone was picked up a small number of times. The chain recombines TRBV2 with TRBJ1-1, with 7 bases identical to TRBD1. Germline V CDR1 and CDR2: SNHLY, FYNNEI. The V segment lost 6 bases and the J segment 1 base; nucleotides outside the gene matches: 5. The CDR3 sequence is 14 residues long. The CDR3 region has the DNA TGTGCCAGCAGAGGACAGGCAAAGAACACTGAAGCTTTCTTT. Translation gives CASRGQAKNTEAFF.